This T cell receptor (beta chain) was sequenced in a study of early T cells in non-severe SARS-CoV-2 infection (dated by TCRdb to about 2021). About the full investigation: TCR sequencing used bulk RNA from unsorted whole blood, so alpha and beta chains could not be paired. The paper's findings and limits, for the study overall: VDJdb matching was skewed toward anti-spike CD8 responses and likely underestimated virus-specific expansions by missing private and CD4 specificities.

Receptors were amplified or captured by 5' RACE. The sequencer was a NextSeq 500. In the TCR library protocol, unique molecular identifiers were attached to individual cDNA molecules to correct for PCR bias and sequencing error. Both TCR alpha and beta chains were sequenced, and tight co-correlation was observed between alpha and beta sequence abundances in each sample. The authors' pipeline ran thus. Decombinator V4 was used to perform V gene, J gene and CDR3 annotation of TCR sequences. TCRs were defined as expanded if a significant change between any two time points was detected under a Poisson model with p below 0.0001. TCR abundances were normalised to the total number of TCRs sequenced per sample and were expressed as counts per million. MAIT TCRs were defined by TRAV1-2 paired with TRAJ12, TRAJ20 or TRAJ33, and iNKT TCRs by TRAV10 paired with TRAJ18. VDJdb, accessed 1 November 2021, was searched for CMV, EBV and SARS-CoV-2 annotated TCRs, with TCRs annotated for multiple antigens excluded. TCRdb reprocessed the public reads (quality trimming at Q25 with fastp, clone calling with MiXCR) and kept in-frame beta chains. Each entry merges the rows of one CDR3 protein and shows their most common DNA and genes. The V and J calls and clone size are TCRdb's, not the authors'. The sample contains about 110,000 distinct CDR3 sequences, roughly 13% of them found a single time. The ten most abundant clones make up approximately 4% of the sample.

This was a case-control study nested in a cohort of healthcare workers in London, UK, who had nasopharyngeal swab PCR tests and blood samples taken every week. Healthcare workers were recruited between 23 and 31 March 2020, during the week of the UK lockdown, and were followed weekly for up to roughly 15 weeks. As concerns this clonotype: Its antigen is currently not known. Base quality data are lacking; no much larger clone is found one base away.

The CDR3 runs 13 amino acids, cysteine and phenylalanine included. Solely the CDR3 DNA is kept, with 39 bases framed from the first base. The V end gives up 2 bases and the J end 6 bases, leaving 6 bases in the junction not matched to a gene. CDR1 and CDR2, per the germline V gene (reference sequence), are GTSNPN and SVGIG. The chain employs TRBV30 and TRBJ2-7, and TRBD1 aligns with 8 junction nucleotides. The material was whole blood, obtained at baseline. This TCR was sampled from an adult who was a healthcare worker with PCR-confirmed SARS-CoV-2 infection or an uninfected control (not recorded which). This receptor carries the CDR3 CAWSPRGRPEQYF. The base sequence is TGTGCCTGGAGTCCCAGGGGGCGACCCGAGCAGTACTTC.